The 23 T cell receptor beta chains reported below all come from one sample, sequenced in a study of T-cell memory formation after mild COVID-19. TCRdb reprocessed the 5' RACE reads via MiXCR and lists one record per CDR3 protein. The table has 100,000 to 150,000 distinct CDR3 sequences, over 15% seen once. Input material: PBMCs or a T cell subset sorted from them (not recorded which). Receptors were obtained from a man younger than 35 who had mild COVID-19 (a few samples of this study predate the infection). Cell type and time point are not known.

This rearrangement joins TRBV15 to TRBJ1-6; D is unresolved. This CDR3 contains 13 residues. Per the germline V gene, CDR1 is LNHNV and CDR2 is YYDKDF (reference sequence). The germline V and J ends were trimmed by 5 bases and 1 base, with 3 bases remaining between them. CDR3 sequence reads: CATSGSYNSPLHF. CDR3 nucleotides: TGTGCCACCAGCGGTTCCTATAATTCACCCCTCCACTTT. Looking up the rest from reference TRBV15 and TRBJ1-6 gives the full variable domain: DAMVIQNPRYQVTQFGKPVTLSCSQTLNHNVMYWYQQKSSQAPKLLFHYYDKDFNNEADTPDNFQSRRPNTSFCFLDIRSPGLGDTAMYLCATSGSYNSPLHFGNGTRLTVT.

The V call is TRBV6-6, the J call TRBJ2-1, with 10 bases that match TRBD1. CDR1 MNHNY and CDR2 SVGAGI come from the germline V gene (reference sequence). The CDR3 loop spans 15 amino acids. The V and J ends lost 6 bases and 8 bases, in that order; junction bases with no gene match: 10. The CDR3: CASSRLPGTGDEQFF. CDR3 nucleotides: TGTGCCAGCAGCCGCCTACCCGGGACAGGGGATGAGCAGTTCTTC.

This clonotype turned up a few times. This sequence joins TRBV6-2 or TRBV6-3 and TRBJ2-1; 14 bases match TRBD2. The germline V gene has CDR1 MNHEY and CDR2 SVGEGT. Trimming took 7 bases from V and 4 from J; bases not matched to a gene: 15. This CDR3 contains 19 residues. CDR3 coding DNA: TGTGCCAGCAACGACGGACTAGCGGGGGGCCTGTCTAGATACAATGAGCAGTTCTTC. This encodes CASNDGLAGGLSRYNEQFF.

The chain combines TRBV6-2 or TRBV6-3 with TRBJ2-1; 7 bases align to TRBD2. Germline trimming cut 8 bases from V and 6 bases from J; bases unmatched to any gene: 7. Germline V gene data show CDR1 as MNHEY and CDR2 as SVGEGT. The CDR3 extends over 13 amino acids. The CDR3 bases are TGTGCCAGCGAGACGAGCGGGGCCAATGAGCAGTTCTTC. Its translation: CASETSGANEQFF.

This clonotype has just a few counts. V gene TRBV7-2 combines with J gene TRBJ2-2; D unresolved. Trimming pared 0 bases from V and 4 bases from J, leaving 6 bases between. Germline-derived CDR1 and CDR2 are SGHTA and FQGNSA. This CDR3 has 14 residues. CDR3 sequence: CASSLAPPTGELFF. The CDR3 coding sequence is TGTGCCAGCAGCTTAGCCCCCCCCACCGGGGAGCTGTTTTTT. Full variable domain (outside the CDR3, taken from reference TRBV7-2 and TRBJ2-2): GAGVSQSPSNKVTEKGKDVELRCDPISGHTALYWYRQSLGQGLEFLIYFQGNSAPDKSGLPSDRFSAERTGGSVSTLTIQRTQQEDSAVYLCASSLAPPTGELFFGEGSRLTVL.

The CDR3 spells CASTEQGASYEQYF. CDR3 in DNA: TGTGCCAGCACCGAACAGGGCGCCTCCTACGAGCAGTACTTC. The chain joins TRBV2 to TRBJ2-7, with a tentative D call TRBD1 (6 bases). The V gene lost 7 bases and the J gene lost 0 bases, with 13 bases spanning the gap. The CDR3 is made up of 14 amino acids. CDR1 SNHLY and CDR2 FYNNEI come from the germline V gene.

The chain couples TRBV2 to TRBJ1-6; the D is unclear. The CDR3 is 14 amino acids. Deletions cut 6 bases from V and 9 bases from J, with 15 bases between. CDR1 is SNHLY, CDR2 FYNNEI, per germline. The CDR3, as DNA: TGTGCCAGCAGGCGAGGGTATGTGATTTCACCCCTCCACTTT. It translates to CASRRGYVISPLHF.

The rearrangement joins TRBV12-3 or TRBV12-4 to TRBJ1-1; D gene unclear. The CDR3 is 11 amino acids. V lost 6 bases to trimming and J lost 5 bases, with 7 bases between them. The CDR3 protein is CASRLGTEAFF. DNA of the CDR3: TGTGCCAGCAGGCTAGGGACTGAAGCTTTCTTT.

The chain employs TRBV12-3 or TRBV12-4 and TRBJ1-4; TRBD1 agrees at 9 bases. V shed 4 bases and J 7 bases; nucleotides not matched to a gene: 7. The CDR3 covers 15 residues. The CDR3 region has the DNA TGTGCCAGCAGTTCCGGGACAGGGTTGAGTGAAAAACTGTTTTTT. Protein product: CASSSGTGLSEKLFF.

V usage is TRBV11-3 and J usage is TRBJ1-5, with 7 bases fitting TRBD1. Germline CDR1 is SGHNT and CDR2 is YENEEA. The trim removed 6 bases at V and 5 bases at J, leaving 4 bases unmatched. The CDR3 runs to 13 residues. CDR3 sequence: CASSWDSYQPQHF. The CDR3 coding sequence is TGTGCCAGCAGTTGGGACAGTTATCAGCCCCAGCATTTT.

This clonotype was counted only a few times. The V call is TRBV20-1, the J call TRBJ2-4; perhaps TRBD1 as D (5 bases). V lost 7 bases to trimming and J lost 0 bases, with 19 bases between them. This CDR3 has 16 amino acids. Germline V gene lookup returns CDR1 DFQATT and CDR2 SNEGSKA (reference sequence). CDR3 DNA sequence: TGCAGTGGGCGCAGGGTAAACCACCGAGCCAAAAACATTCAGTACTTC. Its protein product is CSGRRVNHRAKNIQYF.

The rearrangement links TRBV29-1 to TRBJ2-3; D gene uncertain. V was shortened by 7 bases and J by 2 bases, with 13 bases between the two germline ends. The CDR3 extends over 13 amino acids. CDR1 is SQVTM and CDR2 is ANQGSEA in the germline V gene. CDR3 in DNA: TGCAGCGCCGGACCTCGCCACACAGATACGCAGTATTTT. Protein: CSAGPRHTDTQYF.

The table lists this clonotype with a few counts. The V gene is TRBV6-6, the J gene TRBJ2-7; D unresolved. The V gene lost 5 bases and the J gene lost 3 bases, with 11 bases spanning the gap. The CDR3 runs 13 residues. Per the germline V gene, CDR1 is MNHNY and CDR2 is SVGAGI (reference sequence). CDR3 DNA: TGTGCCAGCAGTATGGGCGGATTCTACGAGCAGTACGTC. Translated: CASSMGGFYEQYV.

The table lists this clonotype with a few counts. The CDR3 is CASSWTSEDTQYF. The CDR3 nucleotides are TGTGCCAGCAGCTGGACTAGCGAAGATACGCAGTATTTT. The V and J genes are TRBV7-6 and TRBJ2-3; 9 nucleotides match TRBD2. After removal of 4 bases from V and 5 bases from J, the junction contained 1 base not matched to a gene. The CDR3 is 13 amino acids. The germline CDR1 and CDR2 sequences are SGHVS and FNYEAQ.

This clonotype was detected many times. The rearrangement joins TRBV5-5 to TRBJ2-7, with D perhaps matching TRBD2 (6 bases). The germline V gene has CDR1 SGHKS and CDR2 YYEKEE (reference sequence). This CDR3 comprises 14 residues. V lost 5 bases and J 0 bases, leaving 12 bases between the germline ends. The CDR3 DNA reads TGTGCCAGCAGGTCACTAGCACGCTCCTACGAGCAGTACGTC. Its translation is CASRSLARSYEQYV.

This clonotype appeared a few times. The chain recombines TRBV11-2 with TRBJ2-7; TRBD2 aligns across 8 bases. The CDR3 consists of 16 residues. In germline, CDR1 is SGHAT, CDR2 FQNNGV. The trim removed 0 bases at V and 4 bases at J, leaving 8 bases unmatched. The CDR3 DNA is TGTGCCAGCAGCTTAGATCTAGGTAGCGGGGCATACGAGCAGTACTTC. This sequence encodes CASSLDLGSGAYEQYF.

The chain recombines TRBV7-2 with TRBJ1-6; D gene uncertain. Trimming removed 1 base at V and 6 bases at J, with 10 bases between. The CDR3 loop spans 15 amino acids. Germline assignment: CDR1 SGHTA and CDR2 FQGNSA. CDR3 protein: CASSLDGPTNSPLHF. The CDR3 DNA reads TGTGCCAGCAGCTTAGACGGGCCGACTAATTCACCCCTCCACTTT.

In the case of this clonotype: The CDR3 end shows no conserved phenylalanine or tryptophan, and so a read error is likely. The DNA is omitted, as the CDR3 cannot be located on it reliably, and the CDR3 follows TCRdb's listing. The CDR3 protein is CASSLSAGQGTVL. The chain employs TRBV27 and TRBJ1-2; TRBD1 was called by the table and not checked on the DNA. Germline CDR1 MNHEY, CDR2 SMNVEV (reference sequence). The CDR3 totals 13 residues, both ends included.

This clonotype was detected ten times or more. The chain combines TRBV5-1 with TRBJ2-1, with 16 positions matching TRBD2. Germline-derived CDR1 and CDR2 are SGHRS and YFSETQ. There are 14 residues in the CDR3. The junction had 3 bases not matched to a gene; V was cut back by 4 bases and J by 11 bases. CDR3 nucleotides: TGCGCCAGCAGCCTGGGACTAGCGGGGGGGAAGCAGTTCTTC. This gives the protein CASSLGLAGGKQFF.

The V gene is TRBV3-1, the J gene TRBJ2-7; D unresolved. The CDR3 loop spans 11 amino acids. The V and J ends lost 1 base and 3 bases respectively, with 1 base between them. CDR1 and CDR2 (germline): LGHDT, YNNKEL (reference sequence). For the CDR3, the DNA is TGTGCCAGCAGCCAAGGCTACGAGCAGTACTTC. Protein product: CASSQGYEQYF.

The rearrangement links TRBV27 to TRBJ2-3, with D possibly matching TRBD2 (6 bases). V was trimmed by 4 bases and J by 6 bases, leaving 14 bases between them. The CDR3 covers 14 residues. Germline CDR1 is MNHEY and CDR2 is SMNVEV (reference sequence). In DNA form, the CDR3 reads TGTGCCAGCAGTTCTATGGGACTGGGGGATACGCAGTATTTT. It encodes CASSSMGLGDTQYF.

The chain combines TRBV6-5 with TRBJ2-7; TRBD1 agrees at 7 bases. The CDR3 has 13 amino acids. V dropped 3 bases and J dropped 5; count of bases not matched to a gene: 4. Germline V gene sequence: CDR1 MNHEY, CDR2 SVGAGI. The CDR3 loop reads CASSYRQGDEQYV. In nucleotides, the CDR3 is TGTGCCAGCAGTTATAGACAGGGAGACGAGCAGTACGTC.

The CDR3 sequence: CASRTRESTDTQYF. As DNA, the CDR3 is TGTGCCAGCAGGACACGAGAGAGCACAGATACGCAGTATTTT. V is TRBV12-3 or TRBV12-4 and J is TRBJ2-3; D is undetermined. Trimming cost V 6 bases and J 0 bases, with 10 bases left between them. The CDR3 runs to 14 residues.